The 7 T cell receptor beta chains listed next were all sequenced from one sample in a study of T cells after somatic rescue of genetic block. The method was immunoSEQ multiplex PCR; TCRdb's version includes in-frame clones alone and lacks a portion of them. The table records under 150,000 clones, around 90% of them present only once. Source material: peripheral blood mononuclear cells (PBMCs). The receptors here all came from a woman aged 18-29 years.

A few counts support this clone. The chain carries TRBV7-2 and TRBJ2-1, with D hard to call. The CDR3 loop spans 13 amino acids. V gave up 3 bases and J gave up 12 bases, with 15 bases separating them. Per germline, CDR1 SGHTA and CDR2 FQGNSA. The CDR3 sequence is CASSLSMVVRQFF. For the CDR3, the DNA is TGTGCCAGCAGCTTGAGTATGGTGGTAAGGCAGTTCTTC.

The chain uses TRBV9 and TRBJ2-2; no firm D call. The CDR3 runs to 15 residues. CDR1 is SGDLS, CDR2 YYNGEE, per germline. V was pared by 0 bases and J by 0 bases, with 6 bases between. CDR3 DNA sequence: TGTGCCAGCAGCGTAGGGCTCACGAACACCGGGGAGCTGTTTTTT. Protein sequence: CASSVGLTNTGELFF.

This rearrangement joins TRBV14 to TRBJ2-1; no clear D gene. V was pared by 4 bases and J by 0 bases, with 16 bases between. The CDR3 runs to 17 residues. Germline V lookup: CDR1 SGHDN, CDR2 FVKESK. Written as DNA, the CDR3 is TGTGCCAGCAGCCTACGGGCAGTCCGGAGCTCCTACAATGAGCAGTTCTTC. Translated: CASSLRAVRSSYNEQFF.

V is TRBV2 and J is TRBJ2-5; perhaps TRBD1 as D (6 bases). V shed 4 bases and J shed 2 bases, with 14 bases lying between them. CDR1 is SNHLY and CDR2 is FYNNEI in the germline V gene. CDR3 length: 15 amino acids. Here the CDR3 reads CASSVPGHSQETQYF. CDR3 bases: TGTGCCAGCAGTGTCCCGGGACACTCACAAGAGACCCAGTACTTC.

V gene TRBV10-3 combines with J gene TRBJ2-2, with 7 nucleotides matching TRBD1. Germline V gene sequence: CDR1 ENHRY, CDR2 SYGVKD. The CDR3 has 14 amino acids. The V gene end was trimmed by 6 bases and the J gene end by 7 bases; junction bases not matched to a gene: 8. In DNA, the CDR3 is TGTGCCATCAGATTCGACAGGGCTGACGGGGAGCTGTTTTTT. Protein: CAIRFDRADGELFF.

The chain has TRBV5-1 and TRBJ1-2; D ambiguous. This CDR3 region has 14 residues. Germline CDR1 SGHRS, CDR2 YFSETQ. V shed 4 bases and J shed 2 bases, with 12 bases lying between them. CDR3 in DNA: TGCGCCAGCAGCCCTTCCCTAGACAACTATGGCTACACCTTC. This encodes CASSPSLDNYGYTF.

V and J are TRBV2 and TRBJ2-7; unclear D gene. From germline, CDR1 is SNHLY and CDR2 FYNNEI. V dropped 7 bases and J dropped 2 bases, with 9 bases sitting between them. The CDR3 has 12 amino acids. As DNA, the CDR3 is TGTGCCAGCACGGACCGTCCCTACGAGCAGTACTTC. It codes for CASTDRPYEQYF.